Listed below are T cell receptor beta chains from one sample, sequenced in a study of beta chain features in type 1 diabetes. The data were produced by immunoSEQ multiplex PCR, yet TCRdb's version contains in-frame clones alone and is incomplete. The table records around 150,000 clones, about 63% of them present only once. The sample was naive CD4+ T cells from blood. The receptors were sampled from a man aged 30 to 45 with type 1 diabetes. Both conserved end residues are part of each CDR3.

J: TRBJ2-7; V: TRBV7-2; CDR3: CASSTRQGGSYEQYF
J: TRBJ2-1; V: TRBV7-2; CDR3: CASSPGQSYNEQFF
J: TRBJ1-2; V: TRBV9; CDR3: CASEGVSYGYTF
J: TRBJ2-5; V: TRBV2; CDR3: CASSSQETQYF
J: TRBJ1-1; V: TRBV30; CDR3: CAWRALGGTEAFF
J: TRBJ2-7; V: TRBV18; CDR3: CASSLGQASYEQYF
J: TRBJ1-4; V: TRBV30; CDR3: CAWSEGLLGRKLFF
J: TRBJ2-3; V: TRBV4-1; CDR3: CASSQTGLRTDTQYF
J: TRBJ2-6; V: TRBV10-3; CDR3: CAISGQAANVLTF
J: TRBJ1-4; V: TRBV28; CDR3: CASSFPQGLGEKLFF
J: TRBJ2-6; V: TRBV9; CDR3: CASSVQTGANVLTF
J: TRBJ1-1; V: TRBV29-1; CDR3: CSVERDRGPWNTEAFF
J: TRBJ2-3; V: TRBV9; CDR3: CASSAPGDSVGPDTQYF
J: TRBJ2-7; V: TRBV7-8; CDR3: CASSRGAHEQYF
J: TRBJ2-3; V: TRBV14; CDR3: CASSLTSRRADTQYF
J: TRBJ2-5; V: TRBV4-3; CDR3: CASSQDPSGQETQYF
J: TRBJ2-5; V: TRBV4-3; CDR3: CASSQAGLAGEETQYF
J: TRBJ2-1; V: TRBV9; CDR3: CASSVSDGLGNEQFF
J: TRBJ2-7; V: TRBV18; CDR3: CASSPGRDNSYEQYF
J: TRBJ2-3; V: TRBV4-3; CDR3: CASSQEGLVSTQYF
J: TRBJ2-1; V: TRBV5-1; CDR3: CASSLVPADEQFF
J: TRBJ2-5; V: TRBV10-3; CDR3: CAISESQQQETQYF
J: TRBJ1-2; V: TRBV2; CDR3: CASSASQGAAGYTF
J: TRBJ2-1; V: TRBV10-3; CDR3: CAISASSYNEQFF
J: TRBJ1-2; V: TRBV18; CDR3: CASSPLGQGPYGYTF
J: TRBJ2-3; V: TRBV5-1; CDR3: CASSLRPGLDTQYF
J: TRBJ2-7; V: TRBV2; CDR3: CASSSAAGDTYEQYF
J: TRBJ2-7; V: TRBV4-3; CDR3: CASSHQAGHFYEQYF
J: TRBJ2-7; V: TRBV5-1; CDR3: CASSPGTAMYEQYF
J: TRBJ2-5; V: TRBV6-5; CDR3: CASTRDRRGETQYF
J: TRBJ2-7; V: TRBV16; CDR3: CASSQFTSSSYEQYF
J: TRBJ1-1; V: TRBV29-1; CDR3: CSVERALYTEAFF
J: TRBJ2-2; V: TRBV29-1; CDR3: CSVEGLGRTARAGELFF
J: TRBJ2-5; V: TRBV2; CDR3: CASSEFPLAGVYQETQYF
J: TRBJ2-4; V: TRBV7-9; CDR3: CASSFDRLAKNIQYF
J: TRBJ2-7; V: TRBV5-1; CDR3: CASSLTPGQGGEQYF
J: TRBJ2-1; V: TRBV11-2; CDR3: CASSSGVHEQFF
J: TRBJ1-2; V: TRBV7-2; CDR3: CASSFVLGQGAGGYTF
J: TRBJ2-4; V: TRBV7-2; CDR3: CASSSRPNPPKNIQYF
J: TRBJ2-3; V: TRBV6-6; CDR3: CASSTGQVGDTQYF
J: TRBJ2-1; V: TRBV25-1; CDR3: CASSEWLTAGVYNEQFF
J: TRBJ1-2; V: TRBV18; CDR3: CASSPEKKSYGYTF
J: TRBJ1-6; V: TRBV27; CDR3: CASTWGREYSPLHF
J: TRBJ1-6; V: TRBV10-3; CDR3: CAISGGQISPLHF
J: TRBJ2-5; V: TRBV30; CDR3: CAWSVQGETQYF
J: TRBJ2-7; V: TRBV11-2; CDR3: CASSLVGTSGTYEQYF
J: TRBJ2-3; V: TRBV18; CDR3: CASSSDTADTQYF
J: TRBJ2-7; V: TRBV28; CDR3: CASSSRVARYEQYF
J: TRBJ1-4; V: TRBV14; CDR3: CASSQRARALTNEKLFF
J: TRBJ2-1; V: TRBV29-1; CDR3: CSVVVLAGINEQFF
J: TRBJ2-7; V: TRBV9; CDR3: CASSAGDYEQYF
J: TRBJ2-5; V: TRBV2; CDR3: CASSEGWGAQETQYF
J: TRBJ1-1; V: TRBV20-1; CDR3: CSARRNTEAFF
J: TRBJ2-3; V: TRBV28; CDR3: CASSFPSGTDTQYF
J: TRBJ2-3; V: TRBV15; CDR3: CATSREGQGSTDTQYF
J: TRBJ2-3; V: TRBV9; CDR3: CASSVGLAGTDTQYF
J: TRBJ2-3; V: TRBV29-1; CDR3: CSARDVTDTQYF
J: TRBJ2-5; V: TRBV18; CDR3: CASSPNRLAGEETQYF
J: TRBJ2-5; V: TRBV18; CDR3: CASSPGRGETQYF
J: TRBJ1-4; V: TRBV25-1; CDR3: CASSEGTIEKLFF